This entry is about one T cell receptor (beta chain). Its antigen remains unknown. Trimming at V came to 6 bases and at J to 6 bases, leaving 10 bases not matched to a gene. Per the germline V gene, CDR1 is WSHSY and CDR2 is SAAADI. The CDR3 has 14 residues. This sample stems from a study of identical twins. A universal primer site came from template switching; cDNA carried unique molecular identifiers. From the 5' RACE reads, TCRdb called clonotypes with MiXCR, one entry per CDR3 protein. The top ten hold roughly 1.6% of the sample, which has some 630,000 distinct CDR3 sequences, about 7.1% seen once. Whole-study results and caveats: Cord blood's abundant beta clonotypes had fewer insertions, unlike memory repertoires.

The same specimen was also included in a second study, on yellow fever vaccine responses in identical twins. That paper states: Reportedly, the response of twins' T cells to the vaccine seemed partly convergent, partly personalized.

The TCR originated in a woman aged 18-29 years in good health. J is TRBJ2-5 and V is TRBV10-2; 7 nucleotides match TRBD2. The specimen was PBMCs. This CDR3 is CASRESGTVQTQYF. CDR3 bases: TGCGCCAGCAGAGAAAGCGGGACCGTCCAGACCCAGTACTTC.